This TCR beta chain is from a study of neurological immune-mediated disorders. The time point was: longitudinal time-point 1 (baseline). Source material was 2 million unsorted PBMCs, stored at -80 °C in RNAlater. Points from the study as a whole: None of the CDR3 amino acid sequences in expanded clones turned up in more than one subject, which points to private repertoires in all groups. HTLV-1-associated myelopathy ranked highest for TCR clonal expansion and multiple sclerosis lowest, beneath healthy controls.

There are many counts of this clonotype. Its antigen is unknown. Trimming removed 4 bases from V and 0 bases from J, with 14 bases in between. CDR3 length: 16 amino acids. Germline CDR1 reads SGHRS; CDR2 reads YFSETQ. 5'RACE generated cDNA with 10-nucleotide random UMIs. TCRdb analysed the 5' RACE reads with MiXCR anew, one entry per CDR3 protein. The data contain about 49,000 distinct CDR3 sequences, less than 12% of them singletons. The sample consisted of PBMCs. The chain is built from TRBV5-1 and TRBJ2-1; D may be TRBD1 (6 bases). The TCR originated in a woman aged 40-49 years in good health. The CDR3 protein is CASSDSGDSSYNEQFF. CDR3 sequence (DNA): TGCGCCAGCAGCGATTCAGGGGATAGCTCCTACAATGAGCAGTTCTTC.